The 31 T cell receptor beta chains below were found in one sample sequenced in a study of tumor-infiltrating lymphocytes in primary liver carcinoma. Between about 20 and 30 mg of unsorted bulk tissue served as the source from which RNA and DNA were co-extracted. Synthesis of TCR beta cDNA was carried out from approximately 0.55 ug total RNA with a constant-region primer. TCR beta libraries came from three nested multiplex PCR rounds using slightly modified ARM-PCR. Rounds one and two of PCR, each of 10 to 11 cycles, were primed with TRBV1-TRBV30 forward primers and a C-beta reverse primer. From the multiplex PCR reads, TCRdb called clonotypes with MiXCR, one entry per CDR3 protein. The repertoire consists of some 21,000 distinct CDR3 sequences, with approximately 79% occurring once and the leading ten covering around 40%. Sequenced: liver tumor tissue from sampling region 1. The subset denotes: tumor region T1, superior pole. These receptors originate from a woman under 40 with primary liver carcinoma and hepatitis B virus infection.

Remarks on this clonotype: As the CDR3 is not closed by the conserved phenylalanine or tryptophan, this likely results from a read error. The rearrangement uses TRBV4-3 and TRBJ1-6; D is uncertain. This CDR3 region has 15 residues. Germline CDR1 is LGHNA and CDR2 is YSLEER. Here the CDR3 reads CTSSHESSYNSPLHL. As DNA, the CDR3 is TGCACCAGCAGCCATGAGAGCTCCTATAATTCACCCCTCCACCTT.

The chain is built from TRBV6-1 and TRBJ1-1; maybe TRBD1 (5 bases). Germline V gene sequence: CDR1 MNHNS, CDR2 SASEGT. V was pared by 6 bases and J by 1 base, with 12 bases between. This CDR3 is built from 14 residues. The chain's CDR3 is CASSHRRPNTEAFF. The CDR3 DNA reads TGTGCCAGCAGCCACAGGCGTCCGAACACTGAAGCTTTCTTT.

The rearrangement joins TRBV11-2 to TRBJ2-7; 8 bases match TRBD2. With 10 bases clipped from V and 3 bases from J, the junction kept 8 bases outside the gene matches. CDR1 and CDR2 from the germline V gene are SGHAT and FQNNGV. This CDR3 has 13 residues. CDR3 sequence (DNA): TGTGCCAACAAGATAGCGGGAAACTACGAGCAGTACTTC. Translation: CANKIAGNYEQYF.

Concerning this clonotype itself: One junction end does not reproduce the germline sequence, and a read error may be involved. The chain couples TRBV15 to TRBJ2-2; a possible D gene is TRBD2 (5 bases). The CDR3 runs 14 residues. Germline CDR1 is LNHNV and CDR2 is YYDKDF (reference sequence). CDR3 DNA sequence: TGTGCCACCAGCAGAGTCGTCTTGCCCGGGGAACTGTTTTTT. It encodes CATSRVVLPGELFF.

Comments on this clonotype: An end of the junction differs from the germline gene, which may be a read error. V gene TRBV4-3 combines with J gene TRBJ2-1, with D perhaps matching TRBD2 (6 bases). The CDR3 consists of 16 residues. Germline lookup yields CDR1 LGHNA and CDR2 YSLEER. CDR3 in DNA: TGCGCCAGCAGCCAAAATGCGGGAATCTCCTACAATGAGCAGCTCTTC. It codes for CASSQNAGISYNEQLF.

Of note for this clonotype: This likely comes from a read error, as the CDR3 has no conserved phenylalanine or tryptophan at its end. The chain joins TRBV11-3 to TRBJ1-1, with 7 nucleotides matching TRBD1. V shed 11 bases, J shed 4 bases, and the junction held 13 bases outside the gene matches. The CDR3 sequence is 14 residues long. Germline assignment: CDR1 SGHNT and CDR2 YENEEA. In DNA form, the CDR3 reads TGTGCCGGTAGCTTAGAAGCAGGGGGCACTGAAGCTTTCTCT. Amino acid sequence: CAGSLEAGGTEAFS.

To note about this clonotype: An end of the junction does not agree with germline; a read error may underlie this. The chain uses TRBV5-6 and TRBJ1-5, with 7 bases that match TRBD1. The V gene's germline CDR1 is SGHDT and CDR2 YYEEEE. The CDR3 sequence is 14 residues long. CDR3 sequence: CAISTGDSNQPQHF. The DNA of the CDR3 is TGTGCCATCAGCACAGGGGACAGTAATCAGCCCCAGCATTTT.

This clonotype has only one observation. This chain uses TRBV5-1 with TRBJ2-7; D is possibly TRBD2 (6 bases). Germline V CDR1 and CDR2: SGHRS, YFSETQ. The germline V and J ends were trimmed by 0 bases and 0 bases, with 19 bases remaining between them. This CDR3 contains 18 residues. The CDR3 is CASSLGVFGSSNSYEQYF. The CDR3 DNA sequence: TGCGCCAGCAGCTTGGGGGTATTCGGGAGTTCGAACTCCTACGAGCAGTACTTC.

Regarding this clonotype: The junction differs from germline at one of its ends, possibly a read error. J is TRBJ1-5 and V is TRBV5-6; 9 bases are shared with TRBD1. The CDR3 runs 14 residues. Germline V gives CDR1 SGHDT, CDR2 YYEEEE. The CDR3 sequence is CASSTGGSNQPRHF. The CDR3 nucleotides are TGTGCCAGCAGCACAGGGGGCAGCAATCAGCCTCGGCACTTT.

Remarks on this clonotype: One end of the junction varies from germline; a read error may be responsible. This rearrangement joins TRBV11-2 to TRBJ2-3; D may be TRBD2 (5 bases). Germline loops: CDR1 SGHAT, CDR2 FQNNGV. The CDR3 is 16 residues long. The CDR3 loop reads CGSSRTREGSGDTQYF. The CDR3 DNA reads TGTGGCAGCAGCCGGACGCGAGAGGGAAGTGGAGATACGCAGTATTTT.

Concerning this clonotype: This may arise from a read error, as a much more abundant clone is one base away. CDR3 amino acids: CASSPAGEQYF. The CDR3, as DNA: TGTGCCAGCAGTCCAGCCGGTGAGCAGTACTTC. The rearrangement uses TRBV11-2 and TRBJ2-7; D is uncertain. The CDR3 is 11 amino acids. The V gene lost 6 bases and the J gene lost 7 bases, with 10 bases spanning the gap. Germline loops: CDR1 SGHAT, CDR2 FQNNGV.

This chain links TRBV24-1 with TRBJ2-3, with D perhaps being TRBD1 or TRBD2 (5 bases each). Trimming removed 9 bases at V and 10 bases at J, with 22 bases between. The CDR3 runs 14 residues. The V gene's germline CDR1 is KGHDR and CDR2 SFDVKD. CDR3 nucleotides: TGTGCCACCGGAGATGCTATCGGGACGGTGGCGCAGTATTTT. It codes for CATGDAIGTVAQYF.

This clonotype showed up many times. V is TRBV24-1 and J is TRBJ2-5, with D perhaps TRBD1 (5 bases). Germline values: CDR1 KGHDR, CDR2 SFDVKD. Trimming took 4 bases from V and 1 from J, leaving 9 bases between them. The CDR3 is 14 residues long. The CDR3 spells CATSDRTSQETQYF. CDR3 DNA: TGTGCCACCAGTGACCGGACAAGCCAAGAGACCCAGTACTTC.

For this clonotype: Sequence at one end of the junction differs from germline and may be a read error. The chain links TRBV11-1 to TRBJ2-5; D remains unclear. CDR1 SGHAT and CDR2 FQDESV come from the germline V gene (reference sequence). The CDR3 has 14 amino acids. The CDR3 reads CASNLAEREETQYF. In DNA, the CDR3 is TGTGCCAGCAACTTAGCAGAACGCGAAGAGACCCAGTACTTC.

The chain couples TRBV29-1 to TRBJ2-1, with a tentative D call TRBD2 (6 bases). Germline V gene data show CDR1 as SQVTM and CDR2 as ANQGSEA. This CDR3 spans 15 amino acids. V was clipped by 6 bases and J by 3 bases, with 18 bases between them. In DNA form, the CDR3 reads TGCAGCGTACATTCCGGACTACACGACTACAATGAGCAGTTCTTC. Its protein is CSVHSGLHDYNEQFF.

About this clonotype: The junction departs from the called germline gene at one end, perhaps through a read error. The rearrangement links TRBV5-4 to TRBJ2-3; possibly TRBD2 for D (7 bases). The germline CDR1 and CDR2 sequences are SGHNT and YYREEE (reference sequence). The CDR3 totals 18 residues. In nucleotides, the CDR3 is TGTGCCAGCAGTAACCCGGCGCCTGGCGGGAGTCGGACAGTTACGCAGTATTTT. Translating gives CASSNPAPGGSRTVTQYF.

As for this clonotype: At one end the junction does not follow the germline gene, possibly because of a read error. This chain connects TRBV4-3 to TRBJ2-7, with 7 bases matching TRBD2. Germline V gives CDR1 LGHNA, CDR2 YSLEER. The CDR3 is 18 residues long. CDR3 nucleotides: TGCGTCAGCAGCCAAGCTGTGACGGGGGGTCACATTAGCCATGAGCAGTACTTC. It is translated as CVSSQAVTGGHISHEQYF.

Regarding this clonotype: An end of the junction differs from the germline gene, which may be a read error. The V gene is TRBV12-3 or TRBV12-4, the J gene TRBJ2-5; D may be TRBD2 (6 bases). This CDR3 is built from 15 residues. The DNA of the CDR3 is TGTGCCAGCAGCACCTACCCCGGGAGCGAGGAAACCCAGCACTTC. The encoded protein is CASSTYPGSEETQHF.

In its sample, this clonotype was seen once. At one of its ends the junction is not consistent with the germline gene, which may arise from a read error. This chain uses TRBV11-2 with TRBJ2-3; TRBD1 might be the D (8 bases). Germline V gene sequence: CDR1 SGHAT, CDR2 FQNNGV. The CDR3 is made up of 16 amino acids. CDR3: CVSSLTRQGRGDTQYF. DNA of the CDR3: TGTGTCAGCAGCCTGACGCGACAGGGGAGGGGAGATACGCAGTATTTT.

Note on this clonotype: Lacking the conserved final phenylalanine or tryptophan, this CDR3 likely reflects a read error. Because the CDR3's place on the DNA is in doubt, the DNA is left out and the CDR3 is given as listed by TCRdb. The chain links TRBV28 to TRBJ1-5; TRBD1 is taken as the D call from the table, unchecked against the DNA. The CDR3 is 12 amino acids in total, end residues counted. Germline V gene data show CDR1 as MDHEN and CDR2 as SYDVKM. The CDR3 here is CASSVSGTGLHY.

As for this clonotype: One junction end does not reproduce the germline sequence, and a read error may be involved. The chain employs TRBV11-2 and TRBJ1-1; D may be TRBD1 (6 bases). The CDR3 runs to 14 residues. Germline V gives CDR1 SGHAT, CDR2 FQNNGV. Here the CDR3 reads CVSRYTRGRPEAFF. CDR3 DNA sequence: TGTGTCAGCAGATATACAAGGGGGAGGCCTGAAGCTTTCTTT.

Worth noting for this clonotype: The conserved phenylalanine or tryptophan normally closing the CDR3 is absent here, so this likely arose from a read error. The V gene is TRBV28, the J gene TRBJ2-2, with 8 bases lining up with TRBD2. CDR3 length equals 13 residues. Trimming removed 7 bases from V and 7 bases from J; junction bases left unmatched: 5. Germline V lookup: CDR1 MDHEN, CDR2 SYDVKM. The CDR3 coding sequence is TGTGCCAGCAATGTGAGCGGGAGCGGGGAGCTGTTTCTT. This sequence encodes CASNVSGSGELFL.

As regards this clonotype: The junction shows a germline mismatch at one end, possibly a read error. The chain uses TRBV11-3 and TRBJ2-1; 8 nucleotides align to TRBD2. From germline, CDR1 is SGHNT and CDR2 YENEEA. The CDR3 sequence is 15 residues long. The CDR3 sequence: CASSRLAGGGYERFF. CDR3 DNA: TGTGCTAGCAGCCGACTAGCCGGGGGGGGGTATGAACGGTTCTTC.

This clonotype is large. The CDR3 reads CASSLSGSGELFF. For the CDR3, the DNA is TGTGCCAGCAGTTTGAGCGGGAGCGGGGAGCTGTTTTTT. The chain recombines TRBV28 with TRBJ2-2, with 8 bases identical to TRBD2. The CDR3 spans 13 residues. The germline CDR1 and CDR2 sequences are MDHEN and SYDVKM. The V gene end was trimmed by 3 bases and the J gene end by 7 bases; junction bases not matched to a gene: 1. Full variable domain (missing parts from reference TRBV28 and TRBJ2-2): DVKVTQSSRYLVKRTGEKVFLECVQDMDHENMFWYRQDPGLGLRLIYFSYDVKMKEKGDIPEGYSVSREKKERFSLILESASTNQTSMYLCASSLSGSGELFFGEGSRLTVL.

Notes on this clonotype: One end of the junction is discordant with germline, which a read error may explain. The gene calls are TRBV5-6 and TRBJ2-2; tentatively, D is TRBD2 (6 bases). The germline V gene encodes CDR1 SGHDT and CDR2 YYEEEE. There are 15 residues in the CDR3. The CDR3 reads CTNSLAPRVTGGLFF. In nucleotides, the CDR3 is TGTACCAACAGTTTGGCACCCAGAGTCACCGGGGGGCTGTTTTTT. The entire variable domain, with the rest obtained from reference TRBV5-6 and TRBJ2-2, is as follows: DAGVTQSPTHLIKTRGQQVTLRCSPKSGHDTVSWYQQALGQGPQFIFQYYEEEERQRGNFPDRFSGHQFPNYSSELNVNALLLGDSALYLCTNSLAPRVTGGLFFGEGSRLTVL.

Remarks on this clonotype: At one end, the junction sequence differs from germline, possibly due to a read error. This sequence joins TRBV5-6 and TRBJ2-2; D possibly matches TRBD1 or TRBD2 (5 bases each). The CDR3 consists of 15 residues. The germline CDR1 and CDR2 sequences are SGHDT and YYEEEE. The CDR3 DNA sequence: TGTGCCAGCAGCTTGGCATCCAGAGTCACCAGGGAGCTGCTCTTT. As protein: CASSLASRVTRELLF. The full variable domain, with the rest looked up from reference TRBV5-6 and TRBJ2-2, is DAGVTQSPTHLIKTRGQQVTLRCSPKSGHDTVSWYQQALGQGPQFIFQYYEEEERQRGNFPDRFSGHQFPNYSSELNVNALLLGDSALYLCASSLASRVTRELLFGEGSRLTVL.

Remarks on this clonotype: The junction departs from the called germline gene at one end, perhaps through a read error. The rearrangement uses TRBV6-5 and TRBJ2-7; a weak D match, TRBD1 (6 bases). The V gene's germline CDR1 is MNHEY and CDR2 SVGAGI. The CDR3 is 15 amino acids. The CDR3 region is CVNSYKDSSSYEQYF. DNA of the CDR3: TGTGTCAACAGTTACAAGGACAGCAGCTCCTACGAGCAGTATTTC.

Concerning this clonotype itself: No conserved phenylalanine or tryptophan is present at the end of the CDR3, so a read error is the likely explanation. The V gene is TRBV6-5, the J gene TRBJ2-3; 9 bases align to TRBD2. The CDR3 extends over 16 amino acids. Germline CDR1 reads MNHEY; CDR2 reads SVGAGI. CDR3 sequence (DNA): TGTGCCAGCAGCAGCTCTCGCGGGAGGGACAGAGATACCCAGTATTCT. Translated: CASSSSRGRDRDTQYS.

Many counts were recorded for this clonotype. The chain is built from TRBV7-9 and TRBJ1-4, with a possible D match to TRBD1 (5 bases). The CDR3 spans 15 residues. V lost 1 base and J lost 8, with 14 bases in between. From germline, CDR1 is SEHNR and CDR2 FQNEAQ (reference sequence). The CDR3 DNA reads as TGTGCCAGCAGCTTAGGGGGCTCTCGATCAGAAAAACTGTTTTTT. It specifies CASSLGGSRSEKLFF.

Worth noting for this clonotype: The CDR3 ends on some other residue instead of the conserved phenylalanine or tryptophan, so this is likely a read error. The chain carries TRBV5-4 and TRBJ2-3; D may be TRBD1 (6 bases). The CDR3 totals 18 residues. CDR1 is SGHNT, CDR2 YYREEE, per germline (reference sequence). CDR3 amino acids: CAGSNPAASGSRTDMQYL. The CDR3 DNA reads as TGTGCCGGCAGTAACCCGGCGGCTAGTGGGAGTCGGACAGATATGCAGTATCTT.

The V call is TRBV12-3 or TRBV12-4, the J call TRBJ2-5; D is unclear. The V gene lost 5 bases and the J gene lost 5 bases, with 15 bases spanning the gap. The CDR3 sequence is 14 residues long. The CDR3 DNA reads TGTGCCAGCAGTGGGCCATGCTCACAGGAGACCCAGTACTTC. Encoded protein: CASSGPCSQETQYF.